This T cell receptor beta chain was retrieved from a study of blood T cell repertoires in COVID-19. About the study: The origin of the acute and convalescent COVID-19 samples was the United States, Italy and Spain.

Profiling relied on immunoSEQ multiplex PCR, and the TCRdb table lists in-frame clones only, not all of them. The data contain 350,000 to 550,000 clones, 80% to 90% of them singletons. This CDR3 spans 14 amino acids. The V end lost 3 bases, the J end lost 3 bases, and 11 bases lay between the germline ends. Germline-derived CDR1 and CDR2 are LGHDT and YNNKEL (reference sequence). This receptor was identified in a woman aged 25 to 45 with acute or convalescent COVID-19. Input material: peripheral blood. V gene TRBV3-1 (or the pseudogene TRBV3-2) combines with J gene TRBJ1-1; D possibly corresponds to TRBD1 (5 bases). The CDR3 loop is CASSHHVGDTEAFF. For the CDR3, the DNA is TGTGCCAGCAGCCACCATGTAGGGGACACTGAAGCTTTCTTT.